These T cell receptor beta chains were read from a single sample in a study of control samples from healthy donors and cancer patients. Generated by immunoSEQ multiplex PCR, the TCRdb table keeps only in-frame clones and is missing some. The data show 90,000 to 100,000 clones, about 79% seen once. Input material: blood. All receptors derive from a woman aged 25 to 45 in good health. CDR3s include the opening cysteine and the closing phenylalanine or tryptophan. The D gene is left open where the match is weak. The listing skips clone size in some rows; elsewhere it reads once, few, many or a size class.

J | size | D | V | CDR3 | DNA
TRBJ2-7 | . | TRBD1 | TRBV12-3/TRBV12-4 | CATSTGREQYF | TGTGCCACCTCGACAGGGCGTGAGCAGTACTTC
TRBJ1-6 | . | . | TRBV7-2 | CASSLDRVTPLHF | TGTGCCAGCAGCTTAGACAGGGTCACACCCCTCCACTTT
TRBJ1-5 | . | . | TRBV6-2/TRBV6-3 | CASSQGQDHQPQHF | TGTGCCAGCAGTCAAGGGCAGGACCATCAGCCCCAGCATTTT
TRBJ2-3 | . | TRBD2 | TRBV7-8 | CASTFRTSKSDTQYF | TGTGCCAGCACGTTTCGGACTAGCAAGTCAGATACGCAGTATTTT
TRBJ2-5 | . | . | TRBV5-5 | CASSLNSQGNQYF | TGTGCCAGCAGCCTGAATTCACAGGGTAACCAGTACTTC
TRBJ1-5 | . | TRBD1 | TRBV6-8 | CASSYSRRSTGGDQPQHF | TGTGCCAGCAGTTACTCGAGGCGGTCGACAGGGGGGGATCAGCCCCAGCATTTT
TRBJ1-1 | . | . | TRBV6-5 | CASSGGYEAFF | TGTGCCAGCAGCGGGGGGTATGAAGCTTTCTTT
TRBJ2-2 | . | TRBD1 | TRBV19 | CASSSDRDTNTGELFF | TGTGCCAGTAGTTCGGACAGGGATACGAACACCGGGGAGCTGTTTTTT
TRBJ1-6 | . | . | TRBV10-1 | CASSGEGIASPLHF | TGCGCCAGCAGTGGCGAAGGAATTGCGTCACCCCTCCACTTT
TRBJ2-3 | . | . | TRBV5-8 | CASSSGKRTDTQYF | TGTGCCAGCAGCTCGGGGAAACGAACAGATACGCAGTATTTT
TRBJ2-5 | once | . | TRBV19 | CASSGAAGGGTQYF | TGTGCCAGTAGTGGGGCGGCTGGGGGCGGGACCCAGTACTTC
TRBJ2-7 | . | . | TRBV5-5 | CASSLIIGSYEQYF | TGTGCCAGCAGCTTGATTATAGGGTCATACGAGCAGTACTTC
TRBJ1-5 | . | . | TRBV6-6 | CASSYSEQDNQPQHF | TGTGCCAGCAGTTACTCCGAGCAAGACAATCAGCCCCAGCATTTT
TRBJ2-1 | . | TRBD2 | TRBV28 | CASSSPKRGGYNEQFF | TGTGCCAGCAGTTCACCAAAGCGGGGGGGGTACAATGAGCAGTTCTTC
TRBJ2-1 | . | TRBD2 | TRBV5-5 | CASSFTPGLAGAEQFF | TGTGCCAGCAGCTTCACGCCGGGACTAGCGGGGGCCGAGCAGTTCTTC
TRBJ1-4 | . | . | TRBV30 | CAWSVEATNEKLFF | TGTGCCTGGAGTGTGGAGGCAACTAATGAAAAACTGTTTTTT
TRBJ2-4 | . | TRBD1 | TRBV14 | CASSQKKKDRVGHIQYF | TGTGCCAGCAGCCAAAAGAAGAAGGACAGGGTTGGTCACATTCAGTACTTC
TRBJ1-1 | . | . | TRBV18 | CASSPRMADTEAFF | TGTGCCAGCTCACCACGTATGGCCGACACTGAAGCTTTCTTT
TRBJ1-5 | few | . | TRBV2 | CASSTGRGEGQPQHF | TGTGCCAGCAGTACGGGCAGGGGCGAAGGTCAGCCCCAGCATTTT
TRBJ2-7 | . | . | TRBV12-5 | CASGLTGPSYEQYF | TGTGCTAGTGGTTTGACCGGGCCGTCCTACGAGCAGTACTTC
TRBJ1-3 | . | TRBD1 | TRBV18 | CASSPGQGSGNTIYF | TGTGCCAGCTCCCCGGGACAGGGCTCTGGAAACACCATATATTTT
TRBJ2-7 | . | . | TRBV11-2 | CASSLGSTDFYEQYF | TGTGCCAGCAGCTTAGGAAGCACGGACTTCTACGAGCAGTACTTC
TRBJ2-7 | . | . | TRBV6-6 | CASRGASSSYEQYF | TGTGCCAGCAGAGGGGCCTCCAGCTCCTACGAGCAGTACTTC
TRBJ2-7 | once | . | TRBV5-4 | CASSINYEQYF | TGTGCCAGCAGCATCAATTACGAGCAGTACTTC
TRBJ2-7 | . | TRBD2 | TRBV3-1/TRBV3-2 | CASSQTSGVLEQYF | TGTGCCAGCAGCCAAACTAGCGGGGTCTTGGAGCAGTACTTC
TRBJ2-1 | . | . | TRBV9 | CASSVTVGGRRSEQFF | TGTGCCAGCAGCGTTACAGTAGGGGGGCGACGTAGTGAGCAGTTCTTC
TRBJ1-1 | . | . | TRBV18 | CASSPPWRGSTEAFF | TGTGCCAGCTCACCACCGTGGAGGGGAAGCACTGAAGCTTTCTTT
TRBJ1-1 | . | . | TRBV6-1 | CASSERGYNTEAFF | TGTGCCAGCAGTGAAAGGGGCTACAACACTGAAGCTTTCTTT
TRBJ2-7 | . | . | TRBV6-1 | CASSERGLYEQYF | TGTGCCAGCAGTGAAAGGGGATTATACGAGCAGTACTTC
TRBJ1-4 | . | . | TRBV7-8 | CASSLVGSEKLFF | TGTGCCAGCAGCTTAGTGGGAAGCGAAAAACTGTTTTTT
TRBJ1-4 | . | . | TRBV5-1 | CASSVQQEANEKLFF | TGCGCCAGCAGCGTGCAACAGGAGGCCAATGAAAAACTGTTTTTT
TRBJ2-1 | . | TRBD2 | TRBV2 | CASSEEDSGGFSYNEQFF | TGTGCCAGCAGTGAAGAGGATAGCGGGGGCTTCTCCTACAATGAGCAGTTCTTC
TRBJ2-3 | . | TRBD1 | TRBV10-3 | CAIRGPGQGHTQYF | TGTGCCATCAGGGGACCGGGACAGGGTCATACGCAGTATTTT
TRBJ2-5 | . | . | TRBV12-3/TRBV12-4 | CASSLYSTETQYF | TGTGCCAGCAGTTTATATAGTACGGAGACCCAGTACTTC
TRBJ2-2 | . | TRBD1 | TRBV10-3 | CAITGIRTGVGTGELFF | TGTGCCATCACAGGCATCAGGACAGGGGTAGGAACCGGGGAGCTGTTTTTT
TRBJ1-1 | . | . | TRBV29-1 | CSGTLWGNTEAFF | TGCAGCGGGACGCTCTGGGGAAACACTGAAGCTTTCTTT
TRBJ1-2 | . | . | TRBV6-5 | CASSTRVASYYGYTF | TGTGCCAGCAGTACAAGGGTCGCCTCCTACTATGGCTACACCTTC
TRBJ1-2 | few | . | TRBV12-3/TRBV12-4 | CASTPGRWYGYTF | TGTGCCAGCACCCCGGGACGGTGGTATGGCTACACCTTC
TRBJ1-6 | . | . | TRBV12-3/TRBV12-4 | CASSLYNSPLHF | TGTGCCAGCAGCCTGTATAATTCACCCCTCCACTTT
TRBJ2-7 | once | . | TRBV12-3/TRBV12-4 | CASSTNGAYEQYF | TGTGCCAGCAGCACAAATGGGGCCTACGAGCAGTACTTC
TRBJ1-5 | . | . | TRBV20-1 | CSASAGHSILGQPQHF | TGCAGTGCTAGTGCGGGACACTCGATTCTCGGTCAGCCCCAGCATTTT
TRBJ1-4 | . | . | TRBV5-4 | CASSLGREDEKLFF | TGTGCCAGCAGCTTGGGCAGGGAGGACGAAAAACTGTTTTTT
TRBJ1-6 | once | . | TRBV30 | CAWQGGTNSPLHF | TGTGCCTGGCAAGGGGGAACTAATTCACCCCTCCACTTT
TRBJ2-7 | . | . | TRBV6-5 | CASSDQDRRLYEQYF | TGTGCCAGCAGCGACCAGGATCGACGACTATACGAGCAGTACTTC
TRBJ1-4 | few | . | TRBV18 | CASSPFRDPGNEKLFF | TGTGCCAGCTCACCTTTTCGGGACCCAGGCAATGAAAAACTGTTTTTT
TRBJ2-2 | . | TRBD2 | TRBV2 | CASRGLAGATGELFF | TGTGCCAGCAGGGGACTAGCGGGGGCGACCGGGGAGCTGTTTTTT
TRBJ2-1 | . | . | TRBV19 | CASSMPPLVSSSYNEQFF | TGTGCCAGTAGTATGCCACCGCTTGTGAGCTCGTCCTACAATGAGCAGTTCTTC
TRBJ1-2 | once | TRBD1 | TRBV5-6 | CATQPGQGPSTF | TGTGCCACCCAACCGGGACAGGGCCCTTCCACCTTC
TRBJ2-5 | . | . | TRBV5-6 | CASSLPGGETQYF | TGTGCCAGCAGCTTGCCTGGGGGGGAGACCCAGTACTTC
TRBJ1-6 | few | TRBD1 | TRBV18 | CASSPRQGSSPLHF | TGTGCCAGCTCACCCCGACAGGGTTCCTCACCCCTCCACTTT
TRBJ2-7 | . | . | TRBV15 | CATSRDSGDLNEQYF | TGTGCCACCAGCAGAGATTCCGGAGACTTAAACGAGCAGTACTTC
TRBJ1-6 | . | . | TRBV27 | CASSLSWRQVNSPLHF | TGTGCCAGCAGTTTATCGTGGAGACAGGTTAATTCACCCCTCCACTTT
TRBJ1-1 | . | TRBD1 | TRBV19 | CASSHSYRGRTEAFF | TGTGCCAGTAGCCACTCCTACAGGGGTCGCACTGAAGCTTTCTTT
TRBJ1-2 | . | TRBD1 | TRBV7-2 | CASSLTGERGYTF | TGTGCCAGCAGTCTTACAGGGGAACGGGGCTACACCTTC
TRBJ1-2 | . | . | TRBV6-6 | CAIRGAYGYTF | TGTGCCATAAGAGGGGCCTATGGCTACACCTTC
TRBJ1-1 | . | . | TRBV12-3/TRBV12-4 | CASSLGPGTEAFF | TGTGCCAGCAGTTTGGGACCCGGCACTGAAGCTTTCTTT
TRBJ2-7 | . | . | TRBV5-8 | CASSLVGVHSYEQYF | TGTGCCAGCAGCTTGGTAGGTGTCCACTCCTACGAGCAGTACTTC